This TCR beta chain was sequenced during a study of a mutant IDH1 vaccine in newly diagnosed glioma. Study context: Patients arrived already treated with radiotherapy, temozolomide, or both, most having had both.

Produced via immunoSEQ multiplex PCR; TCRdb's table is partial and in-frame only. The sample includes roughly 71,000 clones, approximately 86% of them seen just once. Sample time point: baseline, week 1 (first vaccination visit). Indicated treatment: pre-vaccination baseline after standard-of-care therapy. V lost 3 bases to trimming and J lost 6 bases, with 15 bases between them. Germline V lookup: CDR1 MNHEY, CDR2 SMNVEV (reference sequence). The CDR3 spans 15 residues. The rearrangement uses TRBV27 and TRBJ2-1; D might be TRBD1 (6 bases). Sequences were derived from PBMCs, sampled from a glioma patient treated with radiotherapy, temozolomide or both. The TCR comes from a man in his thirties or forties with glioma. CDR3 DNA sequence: TGTGCCAGCAGTTTGAGGGCAGGGGTGATCAATGAGCAGTTCTTC. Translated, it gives CASSLRAGVINEQFF.